Shown below are 31 T cell receptor beta chains from a single sample sequenced in a study of control samples from healthy donors and cancer patients. Produced via immunoSEQ multiplex PCR; TCRdb's table is partial and in-frame only. This table holds 150,000 to 200,000 clones, around 88% found once. Specimen: blood. The receptor set was obtained from a man aged 18 to 29 in good health.

The V call is TRBV29-1, the J call TRBJ1-4; D unresolved. V dropped 7 bases and J dropped 4 bases, with 13 bases sitting between them. CDR3 size: 13 residues. Germline V lookup: CDR1 SQVTM, CDR2 ANQGSEA. The CDR3 nucleotides read TGCAGCGCAAAAGGAGGTTTTAATGAAAAACTGTTTTTT. Translating gives CSAKGGFNEKLFF.

The table lists this clone with a count of one. DNA for the CDR3: TGCGCCAGCAGCCCGCTGCTCGGGGGAAGGGGGGAGCTGTTTTTT. Amino acid sequence: CASSPLLGGRGELFF. The rearrangement links TRBV5-1 to TRBJ2-2; D possibly corresponds to TRBD2 (6 bases). The CDR3 is made up of 15 amino acids. The V end lost 4 bases, the J end lost 8 bases, and 18 bases lay between the germline ends. Germline lookup yields CDR1 SGHRS and CDR2 YFSETQ.

The V and J genes are TRBV19 and TRBJ1-4, with 7 nucleotides matching TRBD1. V trimming: 4 bases; J trimming: 5 bases; junction bases outside the gene matches: 7. The V gene's germline CDR1 is LNHDA and CDR2 SQIVND (reference sequence). The CDR3 totals 15 residues. This chain's CDR3 is CASSSSGTVNEKLFF. The CDR3 region has the DNA TGTGCCAGTAGTAGCTCCGGGACAGTGAATGAAAAACTGTTTTTT.

The CDR3 spells CSASVAVIDTQYF. The CDR3, as DNA: TGCAGTGCTAGTGTAGCGGTTATAGATACGCAGTATTTT. The chain employs TRBV20-1 and TRBJ2-3; D is perhaps TRBD2 (6 bases). Trimming pared 3 bases from V and 5 bases from J, leaving 12 bases between. The germline gives CDR1 DFQATT, CDR2 SNEGSKA (reference sequence). This CDR3 contains 13 residues.

This clone was observed a single time. The rearrangement uses TRBV18 and TRBJ2-4; 7 bases agree with TRBD1. The V and J ends lost 1 base and 6 bases, in that order; junction bases with no gene match: 3. CDR3 length: 14 residues. Germline-derived CDR1 and CDR2 are KGHSH and LQKENI. CDR3 amino acids: CASSPLGGANIQYF. The DNA for the CDR3 is TGTGCCAGCTCACCACTAGGGGGCGCAAACATTCAGTACTTC.

The chain carries TRBV6-6 and TRBJ2-7, with a tentative D call TRBD2 (5 bases). The CDR3 length is 15 residues. The V and J ends lost 6 bases and 0 bases respectively, with 15 bases between them. CDR1 is MNHNY, CDR2 SVGAGI, per germline (reference sequence). CDR3 DNA: TGTGCCAGCAGCTCGGGCCCGGGGAGCTCCTACGAGCAGTACTTC. As protein: CASSSGPGSSYEQYF.

The chain joins TRBV4-3 to TRBJ2-1, with D possibly called TRBD1 or TRBD2 (5 bases each). The CDR3 runs to 17 residues. Germline V gives CDR1 LGHNA, CDR2 YSLEER. The V gene lost 0 bases and the J gene lost 5 bases, with 17 bases spanning the gap. The CDR3 loop reads CASSQDPPGEGDNEQFF. The CDR3 DNA reads as TGCGCCAGCAGCCAAGATCCCCCCGGGGAAGGGGACAATGAGCAGTTCTTC.

This clone has only one observation. V usage is TRBV19 and J usage is TRBJ1-2; no firm D call. The V gene lost 6 bases and the J gene lost 4 bases, with 12 bases spanning the gap. This CDR3 is 13 amino acids long. In germline, CDR1 is LNHDA, CDR2 SQIVND (reference sequence). CDR3 sequence: CASSPSLGYGYTF. CDR3 DNA: TGTGCCAGTAGCCCATCGTTGGGCTATGGCTACACCTTC.

This chain links TRBV28 with TRBJ1-1, with D maybe TRBD1 (6 bases). This CDR3 region has 14 residues. Trimming took off 2 bases at V and 6 bases at J, with 13 bases between the two ends. CDR1 and CDR2 from the germline V gene are MDHEN and SYDVKM. CDR3 DNA: TGTGCCAGCAGTTTAGTTCGGGAGGGGGCTGAAGCTTTCTTT. Its translation is CASSLVREGAEAFF. Full variable domain (remainder filled in from reference TRBV28 and TRBJ1-1): DVKVTQSSRYLVKRTGEKVFLECVQDMDHENMFWYRQDPGLGLRLIYFSYDVKMKEKGDIPEGYSVSREKKERFSLILESASTNQTSMYLCASSLVREGAEAFFGQGTRLTVV.

This chain connects TRBV21-1 to TRBJ2-1; TRBD1 is the table's D call and was not checked against the DNA. TRBV21-1 corresponds to a pseudogene. The CDR3 is 15 residues long. In DNA, the CDR3 is TGTGCCAGCAGCGCCGACAGGGGCTCCTACAATGAGCAGTTCTTC. Amino acids: CASSADRGSYNEQFF.

The chain combines TRBV6-2 or TRBV6-3 with TRBJ2-3; 12 bases align to TRBD2. The CDR3 consists of 16 residues. After removal of 2 bases from V and 3 bases from J, the junction contained 3 bases not matched to a gene. The germline V gene has CDR1 MNHEY and CDR2 SVGEGT. CDR3 in amino acids: CASSYGLAGITDTQYF. Here the CDR3 DNA reads TGTGCCAGCAGTTACGGACTAGCGGGGATTACAGATACGCAGTATTTT.

The rearrangement uses TRBV2 and TRBJ2-7; D perhaps matches TRBD1 (6 bases). This CDR3 comprises 18 residues. Germline V gives CDR1 SNHLY, CDR2 FYNNEI. The V end was cut by 2 bases, the J end by 3 bases, with 23 bases between. The chain's CDR3 is CASSESSLPETGVYEQYF. CDR3 nucleotide sequence: TGTGCCAGCAGTGAAAGCTCACTACCCGAGACAGGTGTCTACGAGCAGTACTTC.

The chain employs TRBV5-8 and TRBJ1-5; no definite D call. This CDR3 is 14 amino acids long. Germline V gives CDR1 SGHTS, CDR2 YDEGEE. The V end was cut by 4 bases, the J end by 0 bases, with 8 bases between. The CDR3 sequence is CASSPRYSNQPQHF. The CDR3 nucleotides are TGTGCCAGCAGCCCCCGATATAGCAATCAGCCCCAGCATTTT. Complete variable domain (other parts from reference TRBV5-8 and TRBJ1-5): EAGVTQSPTHLIKTRGQQATLRCSPISGHTSVYWYQQALGLGLQFLLWYDEGEERNRGNFPPRFSGRQFPNYSSELNVNALELEDSALYLCASSPRYSNQPQHFGDGTRLSIL.

As for this clone: A much bigger clone sits one base away, suggesting this may be a read error. The rearrangement joins TRBV29-1 to TRBJ2-7; 7 nucleotides line up with TRBD2. Germline CDR1 reads SQVTM; CDR2 reads ANQGSEA. The CDR3 consists of 14 residues. CDR3 DNA: TGCCGCGTTTTATGGGGGGGGGAGGCCTACGAGCAGTACTTC. Translated, it gives CRVLWGGEAYEQYF.

The rearrangement joins TRBV4-2 to TRBJ2-3, with a weak D call TRBD2 (5 bases). In germline, CDR1 is LGHNA, CDR2 YNFKEQ. Trimming removed 0 bases at V and 3 bases at J, with 7 bases between. The CDR3 is made up of 14 amino acids. DNA for the CDR3: TGTGCCAGCAGCCAAGATACGGGGACAGATACGCAGTATTTT. Translating it yields CASSQDTGTDTQYF.

The genes are TRBV2 and TRBJ1-2; 10 nucleotides match TRBD1. Trimming took 0 bases from V and 6 from J; bases not matched to a gene: 13. From germline, CDR1 is SNHLY and CDR2 FYNNEI. The CDR3 consists of 18 residues. CDR3 sequence (DNA): TGTGCCAGCAGTGAAGCGTTGGTGGGACAGGGGCATGCGGATGGCTACACCTTC. Protein product: CASSEALVGQGHADGYTF.

This sequence joins TRBV4-1 and TRBJ1-2; D perhaps matches TRBD1 (5 bases). The CDR3 consists of 15 residues. Germline lookup yields CDR1 MGHRA and CDR2 YSYEKL. The V end lost 1 base, the J end lost 3 bases, and 12 bases lay between the germline ends. The CDR3 region has the DNA TGCGCCAGCAGCCAAGGTTTGGGGGTGGACTATGGCTACACCTTC. It yields the protein CASSQGLGVDYGYTF.

This chain joins TRBV19 and TRBJ1-6, with 7 bases fitting TRBD1. Germline lookup yields CDR1 LNHDA and CDR2 SQIVND (reference sequence). The CDR3 runs to 13 residues. The V segment lost 8 bases and the J segment 14 bases; nucleotides outside the gene matches: 12. In DNA, the CDR3 is TGTGCCAGTTGGGACAGCTCTAGAGTCACCCTCCACTTT. As protein: CASWDSSRVTLHF.

This clone was observed a single time. This rearrangement joins TRBV7-6 to TRBJ2-4, with D perhaps TRBD2 (6 bases). The CDR3 runs to 16 residues. Trimming shortened V by 5 bases and J by 3 bases, and 17 bases separated the two germline ends. Germline-derived CDR1 and CDR2 are SGHVS and FNYEAQ. The CDR3 DNA reads as TGTGCCAGCAGCGCGTCCCCCACCGGGAGCAAAAACATTCAGTACTTC. Encoded protein: CASSASPTGSKNIQYF.

As concerns this clone: This CDR3 is also generated by other DNA sequences in the sample. V is TRBV18 and J is TRBJ1-1; D is ambiguous. Trimming cost V 3 bases and J 0 bases, with 5 bases left between them. The CDR3 is made up of 13 amino acids. Germline V gene sequence: CDR1 KGHSH, CDR2 LQKENI. CDR3 residues: CASSPPLNTEAFF. CDR3 bases: TGTGCCAGCTCACCCCCCCTGAACACTGAAGCTTTCTTT.

This chain links TRBV4-1 with TRBJ1-1; 9 bases agree with TRBD1. V lost 6 bases to trimming and J lost 1 base; unmatched junction nucleotides: 6. Germline assignment: CDR1 MGHRA and CDR2 YSYEKL. The CDR3 covers 15 residues. The CDR3 sequence: CASSFGQGTNTEAFF. Written as DNA, the CDR3 is TGCGCCAGCAGTTTTGGACAGGGGACGAACACTGAAGCTTTCTTT.

The chain's CDR3 is CASSLSEDEQFF. DNA for the CDR3: TGTGCCAGCAGCTTGAGTGAGGATGAGCAGTTCTTC. V is TRBV5-5 and J is TRBJ2-1; D gene unclear. The CDR3 runs to 12 residues. From germline, CDR1 is SGHKS and CDR2 YYEKEE (reference sequence). V dropped 1 base and J dropped 8 bases, with 7 bases sitting between them.

This rearrangement joins TRBV2 to TRBJ1-4; 8 bases match TRBD1. The germline gives CDR1 SNHLY, CDR2 FYNNEI. The CDR3 covers 14 residues. The V and J ends lost 2 bases and 10 bases, in that order; junction bases with no gene match: 6. As DNA, the CDR3 is TGTGCCAGCAGTGAAATACAGGGGGAGGCAAAACTGTTTTTT. Translated: CASSEIQGEAKLFF.

This clone came up once. DNA for the CDR3: TGCGCCAGCAGCCACCCTAGCGGGGGGGCCTACAATGAGCAGTTCTTC. Translating it yields CASSHPSGGAYNEQFF. V is TRBV4-1 and J is TRBJ2-1, with 12 bases aligning to TRBD2. V lost 3 bases to trimming and J lost 2 bases; unmatched junction nucleotides: 2. Germline-derived CDR1 and CDR2 are MGHRA and YSYEKL. The CDR3 has 16 residues.

The rearrangement joins TRBV6-5 to TRBJ2-2; TRBD1 might be the D (5 bases). Germline-derived CDR1 and CDR2 are MNHEY and SVGAGI. This CDR3 is 13 amino acids long. Trimming cost V 4 bases and J 9 bases, with 12 bases left between them. CDR3 nucleotide sequence: TGTGCCAGCAGTTCCATCGACAGACGGGAGCTGTTTTTT. Translation: CASSSIDRRELFF.

The V and J genes are TRBV18 and TRBJ1-1; a possible D gene is TRBD1 (5 bases). Germline V gene lookup returns CDR1 KGHSH and CDR2 LQKENI. This CDR3 contains 12 residues. Trimming took 6 bases from V and 6 from J, leaving 11 bases between them. The CDR3: CASSVGGPEAFF. CDR3 bases: TGTGCCAGCTCCGTGGGGGGTCCTGAAGCTTTCTTT.

The chain employs TRBV4-2 and TRBJ2-7, with a possible D match to TRBD2 (6 bases). CDR1 is LGHNA and CDR2 is YNFKEQ in the germline V gene. CDR3 length: 15 amino acids. Trimming stripped 0 bases from V and 3 bases from J, with 12 bases between. This CDR3 is CASSQEYERVYEQYF. The CDR3 DNA follows: TGTGCCAGCAGCCAAGAATACGAGCGGGTCTACGAGCAGTACTTC.

This clone has just one count. The chain employs TRBV2 and TRBJ1-2, with no clear D. The CDR3 has 14 residues. Trimming left V 5 bases short and J 5 bases short, with 15 bases between. Looked up from germline, CDR1 is SNHLY and CDR2 is FYNNEI. The CDR3 nucleotides read TGTGCCAGCAGTAGGGAGGCGGACTATTATGGCTACACCTTC. Translation gives CASSREADYYGYTF.

The chain is built from TRBV7-3 and TRBJ2-1; 8 nucleotides line up with TRBD1. Germline CDR1 and CDR2: SGHTA and FQGTGA. V lost 4 bases and J lost 6; bases outside the gene matches: 2. The CDR3 has 13 residues. Here the CDR3 DNA reads TGTGCCAGCAGCTGGACAGGGAGCAATGAGCAGTTCTTC. This encodes CASSWTGSNEQFF.

This sequence joins TRBV7-2 and TRBJ2-6; D is undetermined. V lost 2 bases and J lost 5, with 16 bases in between. Germline loops: CDR1 SGHTA, CDR2 FQGNSA. The CDR3 runs to 17 residues. CDR3 sequence: CASSLLGRNVRANVLTF. The CDR3 region has the DNA TGTGCCAGCAGCTTATTAGGGCGAAACGTTAGGGCCAACGTCCTGACTTTC.

V is TRBV28 and J is TRBJ1-2; D might be TRBD1 (5 bases). The V gene's germline CDR1 is MDHEN and CDR2 SYDVKM. CDR3 size: 13 residues. Trimming pared 4 bases from V and 3 bases from J, leaving 9 bases between. CDR3 in DNA: TGTGCCAGCAGTTCCCAGGGTGACTATGGCTACACCTTC. The encoded protein is CASSSQGDYGYTF.